This T cell receptor (beta chain) was profiled in a study of human T cells and chemical hapten exposure. The overall study: Diagnoses of alopecia areata, totalis or universalis occurred in mostly female patients.

This CDR3 comprises 15 residues. The germline gives CDR1 MNHEY, CDR2 SVGEGT. Trimming took 6 bases from V and 6 from J; bases not matched to a gene: 13. This clonotype appeared many times. As the library was built, unique molecular identifiers were attached to individual cDNA molecules. TCRdb passed the RACE reads through MiXCR, listing each CDR3 protein once. Of under 40,000 distinct CDR3 sequences in the sample, 5% to 7% are singletons; the top ten hold 9.1%. Time point reported: patch test 1, 2 weeks after DPC sensitization. Treatment given: therapeutic diphenylcyclopropenone sensitization with weekly scalp DPC. Blood, whole and unfractionated, served as the source for total RNA extraction.

The sequences come from whole blood, collected in connection with sensitization to the hapten diphenylcyclopropenone (DPC). The receptor was derived from a woman aged 30 to 39 with alopecia areata. Some clones in this sample may be carry-over from other donors' samples. The chain couples TRBV6-2 or TRBV6-3 to TRBJ1-1; 7 nucleotides match TRBD1. CDR3 DNA: TGTGCCAGCAGCCCAGGGACAGCGGGACACGCTGAAGCTTTCTTT. It codes for CASSPGTAGHAEAFF.